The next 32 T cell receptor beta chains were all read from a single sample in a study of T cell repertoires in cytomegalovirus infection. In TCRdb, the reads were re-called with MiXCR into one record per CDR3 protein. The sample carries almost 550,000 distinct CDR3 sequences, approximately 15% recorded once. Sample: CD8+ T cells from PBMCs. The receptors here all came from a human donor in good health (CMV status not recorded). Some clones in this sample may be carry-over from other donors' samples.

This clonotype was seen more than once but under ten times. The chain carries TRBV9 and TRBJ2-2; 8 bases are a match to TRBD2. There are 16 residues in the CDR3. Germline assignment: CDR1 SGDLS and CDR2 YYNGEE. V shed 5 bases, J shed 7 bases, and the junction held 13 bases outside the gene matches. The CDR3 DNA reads TGTGCCAGCAGTCCTCCCAGCGGGGGTCCGGGCGGGGAGCTGTTTTTT. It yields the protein CASSPPSGGPGGELFF.

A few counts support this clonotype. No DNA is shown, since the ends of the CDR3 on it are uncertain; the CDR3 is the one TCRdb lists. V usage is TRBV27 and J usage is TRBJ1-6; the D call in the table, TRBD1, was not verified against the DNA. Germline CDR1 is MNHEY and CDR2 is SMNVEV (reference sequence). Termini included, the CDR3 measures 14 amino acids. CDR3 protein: CASSSSGPVKPLHF.

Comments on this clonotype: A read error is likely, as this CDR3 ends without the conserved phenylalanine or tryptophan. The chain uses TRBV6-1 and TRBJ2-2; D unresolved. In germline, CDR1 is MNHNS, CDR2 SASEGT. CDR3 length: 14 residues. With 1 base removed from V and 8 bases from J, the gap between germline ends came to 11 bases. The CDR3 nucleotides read TGTGCCAGCAGTGAAGGGCTGAAAACAGGGGAGCTGTTTTGT. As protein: CASSEGLKTGELFC.

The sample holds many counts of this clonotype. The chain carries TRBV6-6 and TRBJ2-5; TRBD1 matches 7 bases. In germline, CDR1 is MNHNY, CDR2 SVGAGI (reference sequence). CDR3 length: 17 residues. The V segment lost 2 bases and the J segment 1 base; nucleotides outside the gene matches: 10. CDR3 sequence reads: CASSYGYTGVTQETQYF. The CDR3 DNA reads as TGTGCCAGCAGTTACGGTTATACAGGGGTCACCCAAGAGACCCAGTACTTC.

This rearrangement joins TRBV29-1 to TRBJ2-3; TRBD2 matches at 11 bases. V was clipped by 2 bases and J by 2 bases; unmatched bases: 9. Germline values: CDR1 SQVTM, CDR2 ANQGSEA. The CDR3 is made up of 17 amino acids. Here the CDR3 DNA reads TGCAGCGTTGAATTCTTTAGCGGGAGGGCCCCCACAGATACGCAGTATTTT. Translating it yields CSVEFFSGRAPTDTQYF.

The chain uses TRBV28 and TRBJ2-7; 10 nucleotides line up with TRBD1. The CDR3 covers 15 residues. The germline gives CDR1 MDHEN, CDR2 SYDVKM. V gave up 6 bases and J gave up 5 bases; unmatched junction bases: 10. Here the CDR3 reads CASRETGTGAHEQYF. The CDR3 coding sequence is TGTGCCAGCAGGGAGACCGGGACAGGGGCCCACGAGCAGTACTTC.

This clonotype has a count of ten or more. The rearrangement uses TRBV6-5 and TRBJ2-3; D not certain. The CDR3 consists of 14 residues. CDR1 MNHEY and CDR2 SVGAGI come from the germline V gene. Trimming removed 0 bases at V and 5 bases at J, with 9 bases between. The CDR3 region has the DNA TGTGCCAGCAGTTACTCGACGCTGGGAGATACGCAGTATTTT. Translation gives CASSYSTLGDTQYF.

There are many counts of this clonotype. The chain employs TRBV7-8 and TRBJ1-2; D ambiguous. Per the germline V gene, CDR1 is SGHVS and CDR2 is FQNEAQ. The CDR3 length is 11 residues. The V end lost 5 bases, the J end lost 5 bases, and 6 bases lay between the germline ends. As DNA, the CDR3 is TGTGCCAGCAGCGCCGGATATGGCTACACCTTC. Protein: CASSAGYGYTF. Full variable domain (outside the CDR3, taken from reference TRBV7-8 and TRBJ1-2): GAGVSQSPRYKVAKRGQDVALRCDPISGHVSLFWYQQALGQGPEFLTYFQNEAQLDKSGLPSDRFFAERPEGSVSTLKIQRTQQEDSAVYLCASSAGYGYTFGSGTRLTVV.

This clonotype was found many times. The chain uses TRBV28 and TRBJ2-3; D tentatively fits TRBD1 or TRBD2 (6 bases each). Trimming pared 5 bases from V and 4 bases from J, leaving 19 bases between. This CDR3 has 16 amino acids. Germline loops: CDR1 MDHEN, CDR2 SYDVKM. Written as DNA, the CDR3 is TGTGCCAGCAGTACCCTCCGTGAGGAGGGGGCAGATACGCAGTATTTT. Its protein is CASSTLREEGADTQYF.

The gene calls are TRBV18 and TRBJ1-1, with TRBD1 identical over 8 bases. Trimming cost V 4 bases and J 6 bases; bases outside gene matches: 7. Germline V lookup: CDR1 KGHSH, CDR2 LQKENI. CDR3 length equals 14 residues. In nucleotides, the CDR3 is TGTGCCAGCTCACGGGAGACAGGGGAGTCTGAAGCTTTCTTT. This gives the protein CASSRETGESEAFF.

Here the CDR3 reads CASSIGGAGPDTEAFF. The DNA of the CDR3 is TGTGCCAGTAGTATAGGGGGAGCGGGCCCGGACACTGAAGCTTTCTTT. The rearrangement joins TRBV19 to TRBJ1-1; no clear D gene. Germline-derived CDR1 and CDR2 are LNHDA and SQIVND (reference sequence). This CDR3 is 16 amino acids long. V gave up 1 base and J gave up 3 bases, with 15 bases separating them.

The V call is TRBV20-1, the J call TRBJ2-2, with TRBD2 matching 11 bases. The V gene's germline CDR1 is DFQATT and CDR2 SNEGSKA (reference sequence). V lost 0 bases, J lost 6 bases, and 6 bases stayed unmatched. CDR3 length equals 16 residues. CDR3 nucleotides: TGCAGTGCTAGAGAGCCTAGCGGGAGGAAAGCCGGGGAGCTGTTTTTT. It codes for CSAREPSGRKAGELFF.

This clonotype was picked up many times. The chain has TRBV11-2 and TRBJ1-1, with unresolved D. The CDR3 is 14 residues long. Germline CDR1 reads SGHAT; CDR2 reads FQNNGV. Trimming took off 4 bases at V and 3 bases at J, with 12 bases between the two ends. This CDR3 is CASSSGPGDTEAFF. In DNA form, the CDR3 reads TGTGCCAGCAGCTCCGGCCCCGGGGACACTGAAGCTTTCTTT. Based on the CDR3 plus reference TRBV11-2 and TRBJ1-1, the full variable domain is EAGVAQSPRYKIIEKRQSVAFWCNPISGHATLYWYQQILGQGPKLLIQFQNNGVVDDSQLPKDRFSAERLKGVDSTLKIQPAKLEDSAVYLCASSSGPGDTEAFFGQGTRLTVV.

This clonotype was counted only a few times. The CDR3 loop reads CASSLSEGLAGTETQYF. The CDR3 coding sequence is TGTGCCAGCAGCCTCTCGGAGGGGCTAGCGGGAACAGAGACCCAGTACTTC. The rearrangement links TRBV12-3 or TRBV12-4 to TRBJ2-5; 9 bases map to TRBD2. The CDR3 length is 17 residues. The ends lost 6 bases at V and 4 bases at J; junction bases unmatched: 15.

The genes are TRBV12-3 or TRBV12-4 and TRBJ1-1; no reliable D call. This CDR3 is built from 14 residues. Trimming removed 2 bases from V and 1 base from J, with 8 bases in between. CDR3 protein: CASSLTRGNTEAFF. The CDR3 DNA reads TGTGCCAGCAGTTTAACCCGGGGGAACACTGAAGCTTTCTTT.

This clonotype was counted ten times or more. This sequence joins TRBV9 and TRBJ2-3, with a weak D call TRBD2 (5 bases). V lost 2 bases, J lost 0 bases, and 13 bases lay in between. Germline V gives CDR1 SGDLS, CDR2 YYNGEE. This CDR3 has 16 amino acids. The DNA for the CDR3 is TGTGCCAGCAGCGTTGGAGTGCGGGTTAGCACAGATACGCAGTATTTT. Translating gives CASSVGVRVSTDTQYF. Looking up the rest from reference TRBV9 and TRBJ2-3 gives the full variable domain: DSGVTQTPKHLITATGQRVTLRCSPRSGDLSVYWYQQSLDQGLQFLIQYYNGEERAKGNILERFSAQQFPDLHSELNLSSLELGDSALYFCASSVGVRVSTDTQYFGPGTRLTVL.

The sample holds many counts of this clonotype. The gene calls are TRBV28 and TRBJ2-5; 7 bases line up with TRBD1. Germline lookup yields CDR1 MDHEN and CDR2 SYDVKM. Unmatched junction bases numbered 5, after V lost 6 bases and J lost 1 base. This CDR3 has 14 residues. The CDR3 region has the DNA TGTGCCAGCAGCCCGGACAGGAGCCAAGAGACCCAGTACTTC. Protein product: CASSPDRSQETQYF.

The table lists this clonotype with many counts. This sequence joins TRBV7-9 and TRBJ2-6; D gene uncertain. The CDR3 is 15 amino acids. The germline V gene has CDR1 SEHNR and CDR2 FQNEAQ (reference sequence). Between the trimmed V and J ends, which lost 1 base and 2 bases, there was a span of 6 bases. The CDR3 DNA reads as TGTGCCAGCAGCTTAGGGGTAACTGGGGCCAACGTCCTGACTTTC. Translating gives CASSLGVTGANVLTF.

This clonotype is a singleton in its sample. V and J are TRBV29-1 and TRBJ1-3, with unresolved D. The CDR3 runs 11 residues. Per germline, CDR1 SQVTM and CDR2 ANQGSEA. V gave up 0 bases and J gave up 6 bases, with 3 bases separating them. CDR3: CSVEDLNTIYF. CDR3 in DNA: TGCAGCGTTGAAGATTTAAACACCATATATTTT.

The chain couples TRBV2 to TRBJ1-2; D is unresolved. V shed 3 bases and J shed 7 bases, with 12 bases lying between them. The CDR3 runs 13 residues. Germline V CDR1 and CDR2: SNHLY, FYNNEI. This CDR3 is CASSDRGIAGYTF. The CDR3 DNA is TGTGCCAGCAGTGATCGGGGAATTGCTGGCTACACCTTC.

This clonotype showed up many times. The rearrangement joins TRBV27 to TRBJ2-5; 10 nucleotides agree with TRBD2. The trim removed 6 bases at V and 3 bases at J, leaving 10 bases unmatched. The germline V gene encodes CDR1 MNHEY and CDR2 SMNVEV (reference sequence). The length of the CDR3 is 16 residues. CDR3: CASSTVTGTSEETQYF. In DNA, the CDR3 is TGTGCCAGCAGCACCGTCACCGGGACTAGCGAAGAGACCCAGTACTTC.

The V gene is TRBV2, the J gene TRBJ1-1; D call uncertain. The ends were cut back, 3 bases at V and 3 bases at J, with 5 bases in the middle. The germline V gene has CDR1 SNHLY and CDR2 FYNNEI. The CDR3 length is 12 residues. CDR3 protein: CASSDRHTEAFF. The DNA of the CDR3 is TGTGCCAGCAGTGACAGGCACACTGAAGCTTTCTTT.

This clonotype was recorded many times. The CDR3 DNA reads TGTGCCAGCAGCTTAGGGCAGGGGATTGAGACCCAGTACTTC. It translates to CASSLGQGIETQYF. The V call is TRBV7-8, the J call TRBJ2-5; TRBD1 is a possible D gene (6 bases). Looked up from germline, CDR1 is SGHVS and CDR2 is FQNEAQ. The CDR3 is made up of 14 amino acids. Between the trimmed V and J ends, which lost 1 base and 5 bases, there was a span of 11 bases.

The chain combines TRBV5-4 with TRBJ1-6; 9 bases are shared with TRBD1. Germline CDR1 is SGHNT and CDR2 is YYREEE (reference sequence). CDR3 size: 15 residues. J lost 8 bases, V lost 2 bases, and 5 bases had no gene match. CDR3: CASSFGTGQYSPLHF. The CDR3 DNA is TGTGCCAGCAGCTTCGGGACAGGGCAATATTCACCCCTCCACTTT.

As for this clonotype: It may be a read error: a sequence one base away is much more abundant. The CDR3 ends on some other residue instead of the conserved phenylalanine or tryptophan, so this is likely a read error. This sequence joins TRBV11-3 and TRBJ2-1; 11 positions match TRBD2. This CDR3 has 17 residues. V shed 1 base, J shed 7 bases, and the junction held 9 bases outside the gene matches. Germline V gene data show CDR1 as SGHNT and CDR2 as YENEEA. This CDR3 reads CASSLVGGSGRGNEQFL. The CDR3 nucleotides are TGTGCCAGCAGCTTAGTCGGGGGTAGCGGGAGGGGGAATGAGCAGTTCTTA.

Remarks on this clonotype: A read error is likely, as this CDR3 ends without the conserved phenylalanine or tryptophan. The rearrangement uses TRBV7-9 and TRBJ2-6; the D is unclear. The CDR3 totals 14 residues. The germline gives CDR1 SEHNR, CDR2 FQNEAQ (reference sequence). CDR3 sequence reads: CASSSVSGANVLTV. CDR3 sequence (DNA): TGTGCAAGCAGCTCAGTCTCTGGGGCCAACGTCCTGACTGTC.

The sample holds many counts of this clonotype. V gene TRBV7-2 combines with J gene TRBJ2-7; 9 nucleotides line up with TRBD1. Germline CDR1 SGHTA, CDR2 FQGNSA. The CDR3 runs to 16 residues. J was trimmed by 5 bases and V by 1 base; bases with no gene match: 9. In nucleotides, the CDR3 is TGTGCCAGCAGCTTAGAGGGGTGGGGACAGGGCCACGAGCAGTACTTC. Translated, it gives CASSLEGWGQGHEQYF.

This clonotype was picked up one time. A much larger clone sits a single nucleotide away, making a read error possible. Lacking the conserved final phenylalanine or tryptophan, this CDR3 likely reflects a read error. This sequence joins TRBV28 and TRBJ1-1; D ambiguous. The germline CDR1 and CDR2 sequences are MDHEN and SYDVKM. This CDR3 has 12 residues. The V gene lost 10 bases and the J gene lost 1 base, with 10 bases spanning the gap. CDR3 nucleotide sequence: TGTGCCACCCAGGACGAGAACACTGAAGCTTTCCTT. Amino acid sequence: CATQDENTEAFL.

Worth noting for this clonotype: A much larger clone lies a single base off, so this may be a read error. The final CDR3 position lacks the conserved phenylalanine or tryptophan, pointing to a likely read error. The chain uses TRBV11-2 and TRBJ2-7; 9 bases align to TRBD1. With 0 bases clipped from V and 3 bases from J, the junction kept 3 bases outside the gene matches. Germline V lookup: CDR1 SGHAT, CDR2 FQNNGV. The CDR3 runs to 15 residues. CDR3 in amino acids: CASSLEGTGNYEQYL. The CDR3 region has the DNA TGTGCCAGCAGCTTAGAGGGGACAGGGAACTACGAGCAGTACTTA.

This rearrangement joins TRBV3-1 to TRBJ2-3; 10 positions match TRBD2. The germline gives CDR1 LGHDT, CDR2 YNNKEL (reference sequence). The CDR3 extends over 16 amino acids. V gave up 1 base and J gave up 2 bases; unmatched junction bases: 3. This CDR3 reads CASSQGTSGVTDTQYF. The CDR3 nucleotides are TGTGCCAGCAGCCAAGGGACTAGCGGAGTCACAGATACGCAGTATTTT.

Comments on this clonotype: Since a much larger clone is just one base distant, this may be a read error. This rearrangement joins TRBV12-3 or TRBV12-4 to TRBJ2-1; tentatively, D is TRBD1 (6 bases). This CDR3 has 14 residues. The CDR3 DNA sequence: TGTGCCAGAAGTTTAGGAATCCAGGGGAATGAGCAGTTCTTC. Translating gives CARSLGIQGNEQFF.

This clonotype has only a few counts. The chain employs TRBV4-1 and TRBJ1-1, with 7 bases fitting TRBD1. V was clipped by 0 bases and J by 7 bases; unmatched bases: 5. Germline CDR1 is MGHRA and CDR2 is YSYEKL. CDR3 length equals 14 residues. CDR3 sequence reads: CASSQDRDSNEAFF. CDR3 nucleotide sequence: TGCGCCAGCAGCCAAGATCGGGACAGCAATGAAGCTTTCTTT.